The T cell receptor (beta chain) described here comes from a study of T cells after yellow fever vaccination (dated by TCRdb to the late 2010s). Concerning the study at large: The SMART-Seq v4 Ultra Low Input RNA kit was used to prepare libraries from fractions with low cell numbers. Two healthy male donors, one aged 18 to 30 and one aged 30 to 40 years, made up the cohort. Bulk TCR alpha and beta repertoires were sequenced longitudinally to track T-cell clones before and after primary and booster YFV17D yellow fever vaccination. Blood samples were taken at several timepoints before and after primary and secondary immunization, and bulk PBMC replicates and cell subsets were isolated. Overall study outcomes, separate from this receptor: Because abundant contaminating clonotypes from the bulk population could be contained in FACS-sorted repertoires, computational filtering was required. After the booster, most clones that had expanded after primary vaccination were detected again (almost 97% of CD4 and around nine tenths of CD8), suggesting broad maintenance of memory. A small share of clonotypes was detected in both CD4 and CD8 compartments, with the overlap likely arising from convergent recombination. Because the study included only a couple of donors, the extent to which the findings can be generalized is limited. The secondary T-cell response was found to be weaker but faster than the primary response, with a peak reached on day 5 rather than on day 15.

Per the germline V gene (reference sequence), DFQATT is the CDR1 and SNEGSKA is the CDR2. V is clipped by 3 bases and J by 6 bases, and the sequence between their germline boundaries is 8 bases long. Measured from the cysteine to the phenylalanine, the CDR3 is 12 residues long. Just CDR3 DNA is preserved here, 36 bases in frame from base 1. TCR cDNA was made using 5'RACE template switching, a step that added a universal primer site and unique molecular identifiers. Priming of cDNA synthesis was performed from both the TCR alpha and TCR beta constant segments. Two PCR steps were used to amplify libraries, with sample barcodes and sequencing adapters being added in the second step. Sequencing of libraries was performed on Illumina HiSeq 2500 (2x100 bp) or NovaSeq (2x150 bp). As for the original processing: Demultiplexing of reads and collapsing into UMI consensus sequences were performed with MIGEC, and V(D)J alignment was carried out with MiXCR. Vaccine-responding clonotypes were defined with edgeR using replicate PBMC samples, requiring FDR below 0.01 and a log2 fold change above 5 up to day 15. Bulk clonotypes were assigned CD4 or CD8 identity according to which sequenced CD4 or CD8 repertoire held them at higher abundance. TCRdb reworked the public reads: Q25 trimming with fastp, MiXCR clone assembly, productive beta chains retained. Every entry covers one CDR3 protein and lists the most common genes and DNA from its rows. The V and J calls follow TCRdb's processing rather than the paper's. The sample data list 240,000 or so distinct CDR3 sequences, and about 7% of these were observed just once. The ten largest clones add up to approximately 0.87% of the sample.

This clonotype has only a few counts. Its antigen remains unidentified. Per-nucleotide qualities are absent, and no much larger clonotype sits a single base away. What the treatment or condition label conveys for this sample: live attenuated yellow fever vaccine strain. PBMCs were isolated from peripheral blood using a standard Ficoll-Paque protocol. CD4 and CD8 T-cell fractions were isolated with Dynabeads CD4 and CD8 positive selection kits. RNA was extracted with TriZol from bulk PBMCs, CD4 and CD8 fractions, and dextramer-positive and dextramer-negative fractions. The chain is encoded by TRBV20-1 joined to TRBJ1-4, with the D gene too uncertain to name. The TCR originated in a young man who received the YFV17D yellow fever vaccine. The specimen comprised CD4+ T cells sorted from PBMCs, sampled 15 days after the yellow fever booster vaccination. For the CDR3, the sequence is CSASKRDEKLFF. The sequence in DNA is TGCAGTGCTAGTAAACGGGATGAAAAACTGTTTTTT.